The 23 T cell receptor beta chains below were found in one sample sequenced in a study of T-cell memory formation after mild COVID-19. TCRdb independently ran MiXCR on the 5' RACE reads; one entry per CDR3 protein. Found here are about 350,000 distinct CDR3 sequences, about 20% of them singletons; the top ten hold 20% to 25%. The sample consisted of PBMCs or a T cell subset sorted from them (not recorded which). These receptors were taken from a man aged 18 to 30 who had mild COVID-19 (a few samples of this study predate the infection). Cell type and time point are not known.

The chain links TRBV20-1 to TRBJ1-2, with 8 bases matching TRBD1. Germline-derived CDR1 and CDR2 are DFQATT and SNEGSKA (reference sequence). The trim removed 6 bases at V and 4 bases at J, leaving 7 bases unmatched. The CDR3 is made up of 13 amino acids. DNA for the CDR3: TGCAGTGCCGAAGCCGGGACAGGCTATGGCTACACCTTC. Its translation: CSAEAGTGYGYTF.

Only a few counts were recorded for this clonotype. The rearrangement joins TRBV9 to TRBJ1-6, with D tentatively TRBD1 (5 bases). CDR1 SGDLS and CDR2 YYNGEE come from the germline V gene. This CDR3 has 14 residues. V gave up 3 bases and J gave up 10 bases, with 14 bases separating them. In DNA form, the CDR3 reads TGTGCCAGCAGCGAAGACAGCCCGGGGTCACCCCTCCACTTT. It encodes CASSEDSPGSPLHF.

In its sample, this clonotype was seen a few times. This chain connects TRBV7-8 to TRBJ2-3; tentatively, D is TRBD2 (5 bases). V lost 0 bases and J lost 7, with 11 bases in between. Germline lookup yields CDR1 SGHVS and CDR2 FQNEAQ. This CDR3 spans 14 amino acids. DNA of the CDR3: TGTGCCAGCAGCTTAGCGAGGGAGCGGAATACGCAGTATTTT. Protein: CASSLARERNTQYF. The full variable domain, rest sourced from reference TRBV7-8 and TRBJ2-3, is GAGVSQSPRYKVAKRGQDVALRCDPISGHVSLFWYQQALGQGPEFLTYFQNEAQLDKSGLPSDRFFAERPEGSVSTLKIQRTQQEDSAVYLCASSLARERNTQYFGPGTRLTVL.

This clonotype was recorded many times. The chain joins TRBV5-1 to TRBJ1-1, with a tentative D call TRBD1 (5 bases). CDR3 length: 16 amino acids. V was cut by 9 bases and J by 2 bases, with 23 bases left in between. Per germline, CDR1 SGHRS and CDR2 YFSETQ. The CDR3 spells CANTLYLGETNTEAFF. For the CDR3, the DNA is TGCGCCAACACGCTTTATTTAGGGGAAACAAACACTGAAGCTTTCTTT.

Only a few counts were recorded for this clonotype. This rearrangement joins TRBV7-2 to TRBJ2-3; TRBD2 matches 7 bases. There are 15 residues in the CDR3. Germline values: CDR1 SGHTA, CDR2 FQGNSA. With 8 bases clipped from V and 0 bases from J, the junction kept 8 bases outside the gene matches. As DNA, the CDR3 is TGTGCCAGCCAACCTTCGGGAGGAAGCACAGATACGCAGTATTTT. It yields the protein CASQPSGGSTDTQYF. The full variable domain, in which reference TRBV7-2 and TRBJ2-3 provide the parts outside the CDR3, is GAGVSQSPSNKVTEKGKDVELRCDPISGHTALYWYRQSLGQGLEFLIYFQGNSAPDKSGLPSDRFSAERTGGSVSTLTIQRTQQEDSAVYLCASQPSGGSTDTQYFGPGTRLTVL.

The genes are TRBV7-2 and TRBJ1-3, with unresolved D. The CDR3 is 16 residues long. The ends were cut back, 0 bases at V and 4 bases at J, with 13 bases in the middle. Germline V lookup: CDR1 SGHTA, CDR2 FQGNSA. The CDR3 nucleotides are TGTGCCAGCAGCTTAGCAGGGAGTTTTTCCGGAAACACCATATATTTT. It specifies CASSLAGSFSGNTIYF. The whole variable domain, filled in from reference TRBV7-2 and TRBJ1-3, reads GAGVSQSPSNKVTEKGKDVELRCDPISGHTALYWYRQSLGQGLEFLIYFQGNSAPDKSGLPSDRFSAERTGGSVSTLTIQRTQQEDSAVYLCASSLAGSFSGNTIYFGEGSWLTVV.

The chain uses TRBV10-3 and TRBJ2-6; D is possibly TRBD1 or TRBD2 (5 bases each). The CDR3 has 17 residues. Looked up from germline, CDR1 is ENHRY and CDR2 is SYGVKD. V dropped 4 bases and J dropped 0 bases, with 13 bases sitting between them. For the CDR3, the DNA is TGTGCCATCAGTGTAACGGGACGCAACTCTGGGGCCAACGTCCTGACTTTC. Amino acids: CAISVTGRNSGANVLTF.

This sequence joins TRBV27 and TRBJ2-6; a possible D gene is TRBD1 (5 bases). Germline V CDR1 and CDR2: MNHEY, SMNVEV (reference sequence). The CDR3 contains 18 residues. The ends were cut back, 6 bases at V and 0 bases at J, with 18 bases in the middle. The CDR3 nucleotides read TGTGCCAGCAGAGGCAGGGTGGGCCCTTCCTCTGGGGCCAACGTCCTGACTTTC. Amino acids: CASRGRVGPSSGANVLTF.

The genes are TRBV6-1 and TRBJ2-3; D unresolved. Trimming took off 1 base at V and 10 bases at J, with 9 bases between the two ends. Germline V gene lookup returns CDR1 MNHNS and CDR2 SASEGT. This CDR3 contains 12 residues. CDR3 sequence: CASSEGRRAQYF. CDR3 sequence (DNA): TGTGCCAGCAGTGAAGGCAGAAGGGCGCAGTATTTT.

This clonotype was detected only a few times. This sequence joins TRBV20-1 and TRBJ1-6, with D tentatively TRBD1 (6 bases). There are 12 residues in the CDR3. The germline V gene has CDR1 DFQATT and CDR2 SNEGSKA (reference sequence). Trimming stripped 6 bases from V and 7 bases from J, with 10 bases between. The CDR3 nucleotides are TGCAGTGCCCCGGACAGAAATTCACCCCTCCACTTT. This translates into CSAPDRNSPLHF.

This chain connects TRBV6-6 to TRBJ1-5, with 10 bases fitting TRBD1. V lost 7 bases and J lost 7; bases outside the gene matches: 10. Germline CDR1 and CDR2: MNHNY and SVGAGI (reference sequence). The CDR3 is 15 residues long. CDR3 in amino acids: CASTGGQGGVQPQHF. The CDR3 bases are TGTGCCAGCACCGGCGGACAGGGGGGGGTGCAGCCCCAGCATTTT.

The sample holds many counts of this clonotype. This chain connects TRBV2 to TRBJ1-1; D uncertain. Germline CDR1 reads SNHLY; CDR2 reads FYNNEI. The CDR3 has 11 residues. V was cut by 6 bases and J by 1 base, with 3 bases left in between. DNA for the CDR3: TGTGCCAGCAGGGGGAACACTGAAGCTTTCTTT. Its translation is CASRGNTEAFF.

The chain joins TRBV7-6 to TRBJ2-3, with TRBD2 matching over 12 bases. Per the germline V gene, CDR1 is SGHVS and CDR2 is FNYEAQ. The V gene end was trimmed by 4 bases and the J gene end by 6 bases; junction bases not matched to a gene: 2. There are 14 residues in the CDR3. The CDR3: CASSSSGGADTQYF. The CDR3 bases are TGTGCCAGCAGCTCTAGCGGGGGGGCGGATACGCAGTATTTT.

This clonotype was recorded a few times. The rearrangement joins TRBV7-8 to TRBJ2-3; possibly TRBD1 for D (6 bases). The CDR3 length is 14 residues. Trimming stripped 5 bases from V and 3 bases from J, with 12 bases between. Per the germline V gene, CDR1 is SGHVS and CDR2 is FQNEAQ. CDR3 coding DNA: TGTGCCAGCAGCGAACAGGGTTCGACAGATACGCAGTATTTT. Amino acid sequence: CASSEQGSTDTQYF.

This clonotype was counted only a few times. This chain connects TRBV7-9 to TRBJ2-7, with D perhaps assigned TRBD1 or TRBD2 (5 bases each). V was shortened by 7 bases and J by 5 bases, with 24 bases between the two germline ends. The CDR3 sequence is 16 residues long. Germline V gene data show CDR1 as SEHNR and CDR2 as FQNEAQ (reference sequence). The CDR3 nucleotides are TGTGCCAGCACCCCCGCGAGGGGCGCGAGGTTCCACGAGCAGTACTTC. It yields the protein CASTPARGARFHEQYF.

V and J are TRBV11-2 and TRBJ2-1; TRBD2 aligns across 9 bases. This CDR3 has 16 residues. The junction had 6 bases not matched to a gene; V was cut back by 0 bases and J by 6 bases. Germline V lookup: CDR1 SGHAT, CDR2 FQNNGV. The DNA for the CDR3 is TGTGCCAGCAGCTTAGATCTTTGGCGGGGGGGCAATGAGCAGTTCTTC. Its protein product is CASSLDLWRGGNEQFF.

This clonotype was found a few times. The rearrangement links TRBV30 to TRBJ2-2; D not certain. The CDR3 loop spans 15 amino acids. Germline loops: CDR1 GTSNPN, CDR2 SVGIG (reference sequence). Trimming stripped 3 bases from V and 4 bases from J, with 15 bases between. CDR3 protein: CAWSAPVQFTGELFF. The CDR3 DNA follows: TGTGCCTGGAGCGCGCCGGTCCAGTTCACCGGGGAGCTGTTTTTT. The variable domain in full, with the rest retrieved from reference TRBV30 and TRBJ2-2, is SQTIHQWPATLVQPVGSPLSLECTVEGTSNPNLYWYRQAAGRGLQLLFYSVGIGQISSEVPQNLSASRPQDRQFILSSKKLLLSDSGFYLCAWSAPVQFTGELFFGEGSRLTVL.

The chain recombines TRBV2 with TRBJ2-5; 9 bases agree with TRBD1. The CDR3 is made up of 15 amino acids. The V gene end was trimmed by 5 bases and the J gene end by 5 bases; junction bases not matched to a gene: 9. Germline V lookup: CDR1 SNHLY, CDR2 FYNNEI. CDR3 nucleotide sequence: TGTGCCAGCAGTATTGGACAGGGGCCCGTCGAGACCCAGTACTTC. Protein sequence: CASSIGQGPVETQYF.

This clonotype appeared a few times. V and J are TRBV30 and TRBJ2-3; 8 nucleotides line up with TRBD1. CDR1 GTSNPN and CDR2 SVGIG come from the germline V gene (reference sequence). CDR3 length: 16 amino acids. Unmatched junction bases numbered 9, after V lost 0 bases and J lost 4 bases. The CDR3 is CAWSVGRTGMADTQYF. DNA for the CDR3: TGTGCCTGGAGTGTGGGGCGGACAGGGATGGCAGATACGCAGTATTTT.

The DNA for the CDR3 is TGTGCCAGCAGTTACGGGTCCGGGAGCGAGCAGTACGTC. This sequence encodes CASSYGSGSEQYV. The V and J genes are TRBV6-2 or TRBV6-3 and TRBJ2-7; TRBD2 is a possible D gene (6 bases). Germline loops: CDR1 MNHEY, CDR2 SVGEGT. This CDR3 contains 13 residues. Trimming left V 2 bases short and J 6 bases short, with 11 bases between.

This chain uses TRBV7-2 with TRBJ1-5; a possible D gene is TRBD1 (6 bases). CDR1 and CDR2 (germline): SGHTA, FQGNSA. This CDR3 has 14 amino acids. The germline V and J ends were trimmed by 5 bases and 6 bases, with 14 bases remaining between them. CDR3 residues: CASSREQGGQPQHF. The CDR3 DNA reads TGTGCCAGCAGCCGAGAACAGGGCGGTCAGCCCCAGCATTTT.

This clonotype was found a few times. An end of the junction does not agree with germline; a read error may underlie this. V and J are TRBV7-7 and TRBJ1-1; weak D call: TRBD1 (5 bases). Germline assignment: CDR1 SSHAT and CDR2 FNYEAQ (reference sequence). This CDR3 is built from 13 residues. The CDR3 DNA follows: TGTGCTAGCAGCTTAGTACTTGGGGGTGAAGCTTTCTTT. This codes for CASSLVLGGEAFF.

V gene TRBV20-1 combines with J gene TRBJ2-1; 8 positions agree with TRBD1. The J segment lost 7 bases and the V segment lost 3 bases, leaving 5 bases of the junction unmatched. The CDR3 has 13 amino acids. The germline CDR1 and CDR2 sequences are DFQATT and SNEGSKA (reference sequence). This chain's CDR3 is CSASRGRANEQFF. DNA for the CDR3: TGCAGTGCTAGCAGGGGGCGTGCTAATGAGCAGTTCTTC.